The 28 T cell receptor beta chains below come from one sample, sequenced in a study of T cell repertoires in cytomegalovirus infection (dated by TCRdb to the late 2010s). The reads were generated on an Illumina HiSeq 1500. TCRdb trimmed public reads at Q25 via fastp, called clones via MiXCR and kept in-frame beta chains. Here each entry gathers all rows of one CDR3 protein and keeps the most common genes and DNA. In this sample the table shows about 890,000 distinct CDR3 sequences, around 29% of which occur a single time. The leading ten clones occupy about 14% of the sample. Read against the paper, the sample's treatment or condition label means: in vitro stimulation with specific CMV peptide epitopes to enrich CMV-specific T cells. Their recognized antigens are unknown. The material was cultured CD8+ T cells from PBMCs, obtained from culture after CMV antigen stimulation. The receptors here all came from a human donor in good health (CMV status not recorded). Some clones in this sample may be carry-over from other donors' samples.

The chain couples TRBV3-1 to TRBJ2-1, with a possible D match to TRBD2 (7 bases). Trimming cost V 4 bases and J 10 bases, with 17 bases left between them. Germline assignment: CDR1 LGHDT and CDR2 YNNKEL (reference sequence). The CDR3 is made up of 14 amino acids. DNA for the CDR3: TGTGCCAGCAGCCGCCTGGGGGGGGGGCGGGAGCAGTTCTTC. Its translation is CASSRLGGGREQFF.

The genes are TRBV27 and TRBJ1-1, with TRBD1 identical over 7 bases. Trimming at V came to 8 bases and at J to 0 bases, leaving 15 bases not matched to a gene. The germline CDR1 and CDR2 sequences are MNHEY and SMNVEV (reference sequence). There are 17 residues in the CDR3. In DNA, the CDR3 is TGTGCCAGCGGATCACCAGCGGGACAGCTTATGAACACTGAAGCTTTCTTT. It yields the protein CASGSPAGQLMNTEAFF.

V usage is TRBV6-1 and J usage is TRBJ2-1; TRBD2 agrees at 8 bases. V lost 8 bases to trimming and J lost 2 bases; unmatched junction nucleotides: 8. The CDR3 loop spans 15 amino acids. CDR1 and CDR2 from the germline V gene are MNHNS and SASEGT. CDR3 in amino acids: CASHYSGEAYNEQFF. For the CDR3, the DNA is TGTGCCAGCCACTATAGCGGGGAAGCCTACAATGAGCAGTTCTTC.

A few counts support this clonotype. The DNA of the CDR3 is TGTGCCAGCAGTATCCCCGGGACAGGGAATAATTCACCCCTCCACTTT. Its translation is CASSIPGTGNNSPLHF. This chain joins TRBV28 and TRBJ1-6, with 9 bases identical to TRBD1. Losses at the gene ends were 5 bases for V and 5 bases for J; bases not matched to a gene: 7. The CDR3 has 16 amino acids. The germline CDR1 and CDR2 sequences are MDHEN and SYDVKM.

This chain uses TRBV19 with TRBJ2-1, with 10 positions matching TRBD2. CDR3 size: 15 residues. Losses at the gene ends were 5 bases for V and 4 bases for J; bases not matched to a gene: 5. Germline V lookup: CDR1 LNHDA, CDR2 SQIVND (reference sequence). The DNA of the CDR3 is TGTGCCAGTAGTGGATCGACTAGCGGGTACAATGAGCAGTTCTTC. This encodes CASSGSTSGYNEQFF.

Comments on this clonotype: A junction boundary mismatches the germline segment, possibly from a read error. The J gene is TRBJ1-6, the V gene TRBV7-6; TRBD1 aligns across 8 bases. The CDR3 covers 15 residues. CDR1 is SGHVS, CDR2 FNYEAQ, per germline. This CDR3 is CVSSADRALNSPLHF. CDR3 sequence (DNA): TGTGTCAGCAGCGCGGACAGGGCTCTCAATTCACCCCTCCACTTT.

The V gene is TRBV4-1, the J gene TRBJ2-2; D is undetermined. Germline lookup yields CDR1 MGHRA and CDR2 YSYEKL. CDR3 size: 15 residues. V was cut by 1 base and J by 3 bases, with 9 bases left in between. CDR3 bases: TGCGCCAGCAGCCAAGGAGAACTCCACACCGGGGAGCTGTTTTTT. Its translation: CASSQGELHTGELFF.

In its sample, this clonotype was seen many times. The CDR3 is CAIRIGGAPGELFF. CDR3 in DNA: TGTGCCATACGTATAGGGGGGGCCCCCGGGGAGCTGTTTTTT. The rearrangement joins TRBV7-6 to TRBJ2-2, with D perhaps matching TRBD2 (7 bases). CDR3 size: 14 residues. V lost 10 bases, J lost 6 bases, and 18 bases lay in between. Germline CDR1 is SGHVS and CDR2 is FNYEAQ. The whole variable domain, remainder taken from reference TRBV7-6 and TRBJ2-2, is GAGVSQSPRYKVTKRGQDVALRCDPISGHVSLYWYRQALGQGPEFLTYFNYEAQQDKSGLPNDRFSAERPEGSISTLTIQRTEQRDSAMYRCAIRIGGAPGELFFGEGSRLTVL.

The rearrangement joins TRBV19 to TRBJ2-1; D is possibly TRBD1 (5 bases). CDR1 LNHDA and CDR2 SQIVND come from the germline V gene (reference sequence). Trimming removed 1 base at V and 2 bases at J, with 9 bases between. The CDR3 spans 15 residues. CDR3 amino acids: CASSIVSTAYNEQFF. The CDR3 bases are TGTGCCAGTAGTATAGTTTCGACAGCCTACAATGAGCAGTTCTTC.

This clonotype appeared a single time. The chain carries TRBV14 and TRBJ2-7; TRBD1 matches 10 bases. The J segment lost 3 bases and the V segment lost 4 bases, leaving 9 bases of the junction unmatched. This CDR3 has 16 residues. In germline, CDR1 is SGHDN, CDR2 FVKESK. For the CDR3, the DNA is TGTGCCAGCAGCCGAGACCCGGACAGGGGGTACTACGAGCAGTACTTC. It is translated as CASSRDPDRGYYEQYF.

The CDR3 nucleotides are TGTGCCAGCAGCACCGTCCAGGGGACAGCCTACAATGAGCAGTTCTTC. Encoded protein: CASSTVQGTAYNEQFF. The rearrangement joins TRBV11-1 to TRBJ2-1, with TRBD1 identical over 7 bases. The CDR3 consists of 16 residues. Trimming took 5 bases from V and 2 from J; bases not matched to a gene: 9. Germline V gene data show CDR1 as SGHAT and CDR2 as FQDESV (reference sequence).

This clonotype was counted at least ten times. The gene calls are TRBV7-8 and TRBJ1-1; 8 bases agree with TRBD1. The V segment lost 3 bases and the J segment 3 bases; nucleotides outside the gene matches: 9. CDR3 length: 16 residues. Germline CDR1 and CDR2: SGHVS and FQNEAQ. CDR3 sequence (DNA): TGTGCCAGCAGCTTCCTGCAGGGGGCTCGGGACACTGAAGCTTTCTTT. Translating gives CASSFLQGARDTEAFF.

This clonotype appeared many times. The V and J genes are TRBV7-9 and TRBJ2-1; 8 nucleotides agree with TRBD2. Trimming took 5 bases from V and 9 from J; bases not matched to a gene: 18. This CDR3 has 17 residues. Germline CDR1 reads SEHNR; CDR2 reads FQNEAQ (reference sequence). The CDR3 loop reads CASSHERAGGRWAEQFF. The CDR3 coding sequence is TGTGCCAGCAGCCACGAGAGGGCGGGGGGACGATGGGCTGAGCAGTTCTTC.

This clonotype was counted a few times. The V gene is TRBV7-2, the J gene TRBJ2-5, with 13 bases matching TRBD2. This CDR3 is built from 18 residues. In germline, CDR1 is SGHTA, CDR2 FQGNSA. J gave up 1 base and V 0 bases, and 5 bases lay outside the gene matches. The CDR3 DNA reads as TGTGCCAGCAGCTTAGCGGGGACTAGCGGGGTCCTCCAAGAGACCCAGTACTTC. It yields the protein CASSLAGTSGVLQETQYF.

This chain joins TRBV6-1 and TRBJ2-1; a weak D match, TRBD1 (7 bases). V lost 5 bases, J lost 4 bases, and 18 bases lay in between. Per the germline V gene, CDR1 is MNHNS and CDR2 is SASEGT. The CDR3 totals 16 residues. The CDR3 coding sequence is TGTGCCAGCAGTCCCAATGGAGGGACAGCATACAATGAGCAGTTCTTC. Translation gives CASSPNGGTAYNEQFF.

The rearrangement uses TRBV5-6 and TRBJ2-2; 12 bases align to TRBD2. The CDR3 has 16 residues. From germline, CDR1 is SGHDT and CDR2 YYEEEE. V gave up 4 bases and J gave up 5 bases; unmatched junction bases: 6. In DNA, the CDR3 is TGTGCCAGCAGCGCCCTAGCGGGGGGGCTAACCGGGGAGCTGTTTTTT. Its protein product is CASSALAGGLTGELFF. Together with reference TRBV5-6 and TRBJ2-2, the CDR3 gives the full variable domain: DAGVTQSPTHLIKTRGQQVTLRCSPKSGHDTVSWYQQALGQGPQFIFQYYEEEERQRGNFPDRFSGHQFPNYSSELNVNALLLGDSALYLCASSALAGGLTGELFFGEGSRLTVL.

In its sample, this clonotype was seen many times. The chain couples TRBV7-6 to TRBJ1-5; D not certain. V lost 1 base and J 3 bases, leaving 7 bases between the germline ends. The germline gives CDR1 SGHVS, CDR2 FNYEAQ. This CDR3 region has 14 residues. The CDR3 nucleotides are TGTGCCAGCAGCTTAGAGGGTATCAATCAGCCCCAGCATTTT. Its translation: CASSLEGINQPQHF. The whole variable domain, remainder taken from reference TRBV7-6 and TRBJ1-5, is GAGVSQSPRYKVTKRGQDVALRCDPISGHVSLYWYRQALGQGPEFLTYFNYEAQQDKSGLPNDRFSAERPEGSISTLTIQRTEQRDSAMYRCASSLEGINQPQHFGDGTRLSIL.

Many counts were recorded for this clonotype. Here the CDR3 DNA reads TGTGCCAGCAGCTTAGACACCCCAGGCCCCTACGAGCAGTACGTC. This encodes CASSLDTPGPYEQYV. The chain carries TRBV7-2 and TRBJ2-7; no definite D call. Germline V CDR1 and CDR2: SGHTA, FQGNSA. V gave up 1 base and J gave up 2 bases, with 12 bases separating them. CDR3 size: 15 residues.

The chain joins TRBV7-9 to TRBJ2-4; 7 bases are a match to TRBD2. The CDR3 sequence is 16 residues long. The trim removed 6 bases at V and 1 base at J, leaving 9 bases unmatched. The V gene's germline CDR1 is SEHNR and CDR2 FQNEAQ (reference sequence). The CDR3, as DNA: TGTGCCAGCAGTCCATCGGGAGGATCTGCCAAAAACATTCAGTACTTC. Protein sequence: CASSPSGGSAKNIQYF.

The chain is built from TRBV2 and TRBJ2-1, with TRBD1 identical over 7 bases. The CDR3 has 12 residues. V lost 7 bases and J lost 8; bases outside the gene matches: 5. Looked up from germline, CDR1 is SNHLY and CDR2 is FYNNEI. Here the CDR3 reads CASTETGHEQFF. CDR3 in DNA: TGTGCCAGCACCGAGACAGGGCATGAGCAGTTCTTC.

This clonotype was detected a few times. The chain links TRBV28 to TRBJ1-2; a weak D match, TRBD1 (6 bases). The CDR3 loop spans 14 amino acids. Germline V gene lookup returns CDR1 MDHEN and CDR2 SYDVKM. The germline V and J ends were trimmed by 4 bases and 7 bases, with 16 bases remaining between them. DNA of the CDR3: TGTGCCAGCAGTTACCCCCCGGGGGGCGGTGGCTACACCTTC. Translating it yields CASSYPPGGGGYTF.

V is TRBV27 and J is TRBJ2-1; TRBD1 aligns across 7 bases. Germline CDR1 MNHEY, CDR2 SMNVEV (reference sequence). The length of the CDR3 is 15 residues. The ends lost 7 bases at V and 0 bases at J; junction bases unmatched: 6. The CDR3 spells CASTLQGSSYNEQFF. The CDR3 region has the DNA TGTGCCAGCACCCTACAGGGGAGCTCCTACAATGAGCAGTTCTTC.

The gene calls are TRBV6-6 and TRBJ1-1, with TRBD1 matching 9 bases. From germline, CDR1 is MNHNY and CDR2 SVGAGI (reference sequence). CDR3 length: 17 amino acids. V was pared by 7 bases and J by 5 bases, with 17 bases of the junction left unmatched. In DNA, the CDR3 is TGTGCCAGCACTGGGGTCGGGACAGGGACGCGAAGTACTGAAGCTTTCTTT. Its protein is CASTGVGTGTRSTEAFF.

The rearrangement uses TRBV3-1 and TRBJ2-1; D is unclear. The CDR3 covers 16 residues. V gave up 0 bases and J gave up 3 bases, with 12 bases separating them. Germline V lookup: CDR1 LGHDT, CDR2 YNNKEL (reference sequence). CDR3 sequence reads: CASSQESRGFYNEQFF. In DNA, the CDR3 is TGTGCCAGCAGCCAAGAATCCCGTGGGTTCTACAATGAGCAGTTCTTC.

This clonotype was found many times. The chain combines TRBV12-3 or TRBV12-4 with TRBJ2-1; TRBD1 matches 12 bases. J lost 10 bases, V lost 7 bases, and 8 bases had no gene match. The CDR3 has 14 residues. The CDR3 coding sequence is TGTGCCAGCACCGGGGACAGGGGGCTGTTGGAGCAGTTCTTC. This sequence encodes CASTGDRGLLEQFF.

This clonotype was seen more than once but under ten times. The CDR3 is CASSPFSGGAYEQYF. In DNA form, the CDR3 reads TGTGCCAGCAGTCCTTTTAGCGGGGGGGCCTACGAGCAGTACTTC. The chain carries TRBV12-3 or TRBV12-4 and TRBJ2-7; 11 bases align to TRBD2. The CDR3 length is 15 residues. Trimming cost V 5 bases and J 2 bases; bases outside gene matches: 5.

At least ten counts were recorded for this clonotype. The chain carries TRBV6-1 and TRBJ2-7; D is ambiguous. The CDR3 is 13 amino acids. With 3 bases removed from V and 3 bases from J, the gap between germline ends came to 9 bases. From germline, CDR1 is MNHNS and CDR2 SASEGT. The CDR3 DNA is TGTGCCAGCAGTGAGGGCGGATTCTACGAGCAGTACGTC. It translates to CASSEGGFYEQYV.

This chain uses TRBV6-2 or TRBV6-3 with TRBJ2-2; D possibly corresponds to TRBD2 (6 bases). The V and J ends lost 8 bases and 5 bases respectively, with 12 bases between them. Germline CDR1 reads MNHEY; CDR2 reads SVGEGT. This CDR3 has 13 residues. DNA of the CDR3: TGTGCCAGCCGTGACAGCGGGACCGGGGAGCTGTTTTTT. Protein sequence: CASRDSGTGELFF.